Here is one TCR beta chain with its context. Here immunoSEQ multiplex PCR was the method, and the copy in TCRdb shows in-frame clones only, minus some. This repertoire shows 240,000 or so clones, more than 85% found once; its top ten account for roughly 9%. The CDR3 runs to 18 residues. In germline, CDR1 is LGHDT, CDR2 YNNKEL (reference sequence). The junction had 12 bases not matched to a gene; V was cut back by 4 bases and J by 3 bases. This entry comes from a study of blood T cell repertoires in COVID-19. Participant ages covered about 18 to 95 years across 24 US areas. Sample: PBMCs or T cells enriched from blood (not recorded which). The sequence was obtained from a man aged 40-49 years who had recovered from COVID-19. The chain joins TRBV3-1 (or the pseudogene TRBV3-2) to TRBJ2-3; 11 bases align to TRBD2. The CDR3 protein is CASSPGGSGRAVTDTQYF. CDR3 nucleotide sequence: TGTGCCAGCAGCCCAGGGGGTAGCGGGAGGGCCGTAACAGATACGCAGTATTTT.